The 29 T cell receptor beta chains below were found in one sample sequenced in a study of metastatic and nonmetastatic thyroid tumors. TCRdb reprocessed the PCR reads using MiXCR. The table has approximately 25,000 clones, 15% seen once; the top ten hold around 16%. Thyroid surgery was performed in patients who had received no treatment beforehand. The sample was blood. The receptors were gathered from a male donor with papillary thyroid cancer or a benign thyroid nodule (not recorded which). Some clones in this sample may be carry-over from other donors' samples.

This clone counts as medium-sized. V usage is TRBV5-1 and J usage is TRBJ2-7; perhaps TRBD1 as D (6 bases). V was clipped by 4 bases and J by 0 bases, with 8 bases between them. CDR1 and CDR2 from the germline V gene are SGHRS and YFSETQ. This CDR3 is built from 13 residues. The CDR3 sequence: CASSRTASYEQYF. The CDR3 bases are TGCGCCAGCAGCAGGACAGCCTCCTACGAGCAGTACTTC.

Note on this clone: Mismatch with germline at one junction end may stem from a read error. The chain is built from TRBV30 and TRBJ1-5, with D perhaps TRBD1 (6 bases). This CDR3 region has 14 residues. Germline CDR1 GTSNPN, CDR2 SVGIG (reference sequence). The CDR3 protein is CALSSGGASTPQHF. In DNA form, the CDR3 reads TGTGCCTTGAGTTCGGGGGGGGCCTCAACACCCCAGCATTTT.

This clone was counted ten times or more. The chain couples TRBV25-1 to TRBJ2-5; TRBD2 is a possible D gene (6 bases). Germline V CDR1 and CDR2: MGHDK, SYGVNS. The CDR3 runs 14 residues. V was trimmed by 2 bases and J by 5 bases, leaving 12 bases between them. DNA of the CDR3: TGTGCCAGCAGTGAACGGGGACGGGAGGAGACCCAGTACTTC. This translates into CASSERGREETQYF.

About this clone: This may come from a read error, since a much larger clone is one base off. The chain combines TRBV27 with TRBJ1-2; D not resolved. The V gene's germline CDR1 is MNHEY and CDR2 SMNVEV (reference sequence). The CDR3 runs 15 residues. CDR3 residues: CASILNFGRAYGYTF. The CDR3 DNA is TGTGCCAGCATTTTAAATTTCGGGCGGGCCTATGGCTACACCTTC.

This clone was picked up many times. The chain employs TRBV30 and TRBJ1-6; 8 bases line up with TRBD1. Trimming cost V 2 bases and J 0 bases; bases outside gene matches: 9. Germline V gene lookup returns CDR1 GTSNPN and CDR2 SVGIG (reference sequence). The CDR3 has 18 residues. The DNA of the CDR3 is TGTGCCTGGAGTATGGCACGGACAGGGAGCTCCTATAATTCACCCCTCCACTTT. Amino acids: CAWSMARTGSSYNSPLHF.

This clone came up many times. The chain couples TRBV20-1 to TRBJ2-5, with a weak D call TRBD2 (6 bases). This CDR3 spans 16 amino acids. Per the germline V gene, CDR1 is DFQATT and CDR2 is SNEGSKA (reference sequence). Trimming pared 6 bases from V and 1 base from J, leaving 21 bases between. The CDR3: CSAGGAFHGVQETQYF. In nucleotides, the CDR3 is TGCAGTGCGGGGGGAGCTTTTCATGGGGTCCAAGAGACCCAGTACTTC.

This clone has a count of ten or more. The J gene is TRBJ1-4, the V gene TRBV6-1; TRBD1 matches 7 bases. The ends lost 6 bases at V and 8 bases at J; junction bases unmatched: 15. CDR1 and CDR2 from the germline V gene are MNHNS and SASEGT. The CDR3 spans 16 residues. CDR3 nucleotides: TGTGCCAGCAGGACTATAACGACAGGGATGGGGGAAAAACTGTTTTTT. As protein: CASRTITTGMGEKLFF.

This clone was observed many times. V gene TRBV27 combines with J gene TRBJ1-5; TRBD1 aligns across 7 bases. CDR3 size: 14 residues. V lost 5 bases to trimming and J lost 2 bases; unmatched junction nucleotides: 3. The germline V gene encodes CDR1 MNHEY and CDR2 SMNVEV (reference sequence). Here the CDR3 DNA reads TGTGCCAGCAGTCTCACAGGGGGCAATCAGCCCCAGCATTTT. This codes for CASSLTGGNQPQHF.

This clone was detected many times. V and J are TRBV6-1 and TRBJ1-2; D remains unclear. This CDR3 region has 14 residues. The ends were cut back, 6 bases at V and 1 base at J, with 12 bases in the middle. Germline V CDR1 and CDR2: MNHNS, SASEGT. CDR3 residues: CASRPFQYNYGYTF. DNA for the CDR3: TGTGCCAGCAGACCTTTCCAGTATAACTATGGCTACACCTTC.

The CDR3 reads CATSRYRSYSYEQYF. The CDR3 DNA sequence: TGTGCCACCAGCAGATATCGTAGTTATTCCTACGAGCAGTACTTC. The chain has TRBV15 and TRBJ2-7; D is unresolved. Germline loops: CDR1 LNHNV, CDR2 YYDKDF (reference sequence). The CDR3 extends over 15 amino acids. Trimming left V 2 bases short and J 1 base short, with 12 bases between.

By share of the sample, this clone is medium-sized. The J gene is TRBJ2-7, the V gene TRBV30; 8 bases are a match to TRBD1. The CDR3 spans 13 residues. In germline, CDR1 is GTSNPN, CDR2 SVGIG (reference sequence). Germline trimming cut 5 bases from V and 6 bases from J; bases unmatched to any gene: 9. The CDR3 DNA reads TGTGCCTGGTCGCAGGGGGCGCGATCCGAGCAGTACTTC. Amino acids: CAWSQGARSEQYF.

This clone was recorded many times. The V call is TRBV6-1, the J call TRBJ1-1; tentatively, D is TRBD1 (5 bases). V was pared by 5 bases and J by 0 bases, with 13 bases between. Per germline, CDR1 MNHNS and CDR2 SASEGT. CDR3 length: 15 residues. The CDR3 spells CASSLSPGLNTEAFF. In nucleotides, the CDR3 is TGTGCCAGCAGTCTTTCCCCGGGGCTGAACACTGAAGCTTTCTTT.

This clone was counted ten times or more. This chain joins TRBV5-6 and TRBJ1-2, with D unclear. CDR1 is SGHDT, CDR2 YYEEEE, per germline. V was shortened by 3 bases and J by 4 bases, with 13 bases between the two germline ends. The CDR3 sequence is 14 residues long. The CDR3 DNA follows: TGTGCCAGCAGCTCCTGGCCCGGCGCCTATGGCTACACCTTC. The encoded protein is CASSSWPGAYGYTF.

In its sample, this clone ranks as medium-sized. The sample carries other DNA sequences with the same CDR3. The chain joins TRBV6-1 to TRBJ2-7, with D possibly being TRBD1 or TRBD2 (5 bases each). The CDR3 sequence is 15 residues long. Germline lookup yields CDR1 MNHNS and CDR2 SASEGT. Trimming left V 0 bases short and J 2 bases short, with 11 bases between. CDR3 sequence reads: CASSEALGDPYEQYF. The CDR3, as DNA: TGTGCCAGCAGTGAAGCGCTGGGGGATCCCTACGAGCAGTACTTC.

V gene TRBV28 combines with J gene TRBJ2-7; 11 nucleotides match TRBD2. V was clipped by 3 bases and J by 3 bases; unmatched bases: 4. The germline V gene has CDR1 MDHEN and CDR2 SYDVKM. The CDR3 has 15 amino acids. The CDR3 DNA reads TGTGCCAGCAGTTTTACTAGCGGGAGTGGCTACGAGCAGTACTTC. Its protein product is CASSFTSGSGYEQYF.

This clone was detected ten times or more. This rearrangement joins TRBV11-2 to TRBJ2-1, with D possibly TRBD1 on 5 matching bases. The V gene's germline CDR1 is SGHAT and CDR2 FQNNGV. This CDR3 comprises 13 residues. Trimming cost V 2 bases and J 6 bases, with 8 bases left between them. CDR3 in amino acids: CASSLPQGNEQFF. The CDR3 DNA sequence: TGTGCCAGCAGCTTACCTCAGGGCAATGAGCAGTTCTTC.

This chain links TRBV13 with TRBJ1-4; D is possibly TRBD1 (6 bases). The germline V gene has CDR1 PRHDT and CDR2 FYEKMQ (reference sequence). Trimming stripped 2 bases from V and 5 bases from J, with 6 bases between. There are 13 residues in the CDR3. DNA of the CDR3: TGTGCCAGCAGCTTACAGGGGAATGAAAAACTGTTTTTT. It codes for CASSLQGNEKLFF.

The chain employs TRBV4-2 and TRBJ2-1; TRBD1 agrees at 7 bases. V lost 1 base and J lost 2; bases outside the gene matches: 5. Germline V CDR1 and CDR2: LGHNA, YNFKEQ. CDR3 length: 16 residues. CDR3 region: CASSQGAGQAYNEQFF. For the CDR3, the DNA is TGTGCCAGCAGCCAAGGGGCCGGACAGGCCTACAATGAGCAGTTCTTC.

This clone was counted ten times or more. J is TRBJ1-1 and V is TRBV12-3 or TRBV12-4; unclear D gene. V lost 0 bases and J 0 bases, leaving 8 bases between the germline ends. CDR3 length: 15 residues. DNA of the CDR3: TGTGCCAGCAGTTTAGCGCGGCGACTGAACACTGAAGCTTTCTTT. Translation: CASSLARRLNTEAFF.

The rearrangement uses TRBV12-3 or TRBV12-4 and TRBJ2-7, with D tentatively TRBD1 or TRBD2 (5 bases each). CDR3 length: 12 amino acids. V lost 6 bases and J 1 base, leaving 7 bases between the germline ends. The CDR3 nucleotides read TGTGCCAGCAGGGGACGGTCCTACGAGCAGTACTTC. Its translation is CASRGRSYEQYF.

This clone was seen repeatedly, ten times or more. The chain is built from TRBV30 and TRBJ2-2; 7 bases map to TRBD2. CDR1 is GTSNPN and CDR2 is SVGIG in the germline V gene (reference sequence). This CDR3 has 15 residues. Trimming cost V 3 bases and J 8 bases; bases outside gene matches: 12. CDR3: CAWRGQPAGRGELFF. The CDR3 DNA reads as TGTGCCTGGAGGGGCCAACCAGCGGGAAGAGGGGAGCTGTTTTTT.

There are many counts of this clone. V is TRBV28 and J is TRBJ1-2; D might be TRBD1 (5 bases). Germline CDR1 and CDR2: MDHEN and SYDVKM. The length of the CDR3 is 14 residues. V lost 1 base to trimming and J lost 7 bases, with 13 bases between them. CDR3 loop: CASSLSGGTLGYTF. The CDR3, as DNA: TGTGCCAGCAGTTTATCGGGGGGGACTCTTGGCTACACCTTC.

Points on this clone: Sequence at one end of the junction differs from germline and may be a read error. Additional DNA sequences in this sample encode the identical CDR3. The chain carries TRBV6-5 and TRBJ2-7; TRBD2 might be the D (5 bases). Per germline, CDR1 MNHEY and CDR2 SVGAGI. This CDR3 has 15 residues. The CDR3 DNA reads TGTGCCAGTAGTTACTCTAGCAGCGTCGCCTACGAGCAGTACTTC. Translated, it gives CASSYSSSVAYEQYF.

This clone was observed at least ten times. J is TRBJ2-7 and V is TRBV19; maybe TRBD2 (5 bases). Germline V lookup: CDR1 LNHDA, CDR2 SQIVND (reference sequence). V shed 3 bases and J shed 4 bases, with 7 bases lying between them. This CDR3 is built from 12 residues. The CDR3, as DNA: TGTGCCAGTAGTATGGGAGCTTACGAGCAGTACTTC. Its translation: CASSMGAYEQYF. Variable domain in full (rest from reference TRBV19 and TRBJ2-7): DGGITQSPKYLFRKEGQNVTLSCEQNLNHDAMYWYRQDPGQGLRLIYYSQIVNDFQKGDIAEGYSVSREKKESFPLTVTSAQKNPTAFYLCASSMGAYEQYFGPGTRLTVT.

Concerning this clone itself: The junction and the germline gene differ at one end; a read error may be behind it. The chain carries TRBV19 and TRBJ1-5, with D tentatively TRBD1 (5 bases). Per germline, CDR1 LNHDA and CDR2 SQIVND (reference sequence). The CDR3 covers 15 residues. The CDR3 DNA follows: TGTGCCAGTGGTATTGTGGGGACTAGCAATCATCCCCAGCATTTT. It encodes CASGIVGTSNHPQHF.

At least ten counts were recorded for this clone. CDR3 sequence: CASSLRLDNEQFF. For the CDR3, the DNA is TGTGCCAGTAGTCTTCGACTAGACAATGAGCAGTTCTTC. The chain carries TRBV19 and TRBJ2-1; tentatively, D is TRBD2 (6 bases). Deletions cut 5 bases from V and 5 bases from J, with 10 bases between. Germline values: CDR1 LNHDA, CDR2 SQIVND (reference sequence). The CDR3 has 13 residues.

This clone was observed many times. This chain's CDR3 is CASSPGGPGSGELFF. In nucleotides, the CDR3 is TGTGCCAGCAGCCCGGGCGGGCCCGGGAGCGGGGAGCTGTTTTTT. The rearrangement links TRBV9 to TRBJ2-2; weak D call: TRBD2 (6 bases). CDR3 length equals 15 residues. Germline-derived CDR1 and CDR2 are SGDLS and YYNGEE. V was cut by 4 bases and J by 7 bases, with 17 bases left in between. Supplemented by reference TRBV9 and TRBJ2-2, the full variable domain reads DSGVTQTPKHLITATGQRVTLRCSPRSGDLSVYWYQQSLDQGLQFLIQYYNGEERAKGNILERFSAQQFPDLHSELNLSSLELGDSALYFCASSPGGPGSGELFFGEGSRLTVL.

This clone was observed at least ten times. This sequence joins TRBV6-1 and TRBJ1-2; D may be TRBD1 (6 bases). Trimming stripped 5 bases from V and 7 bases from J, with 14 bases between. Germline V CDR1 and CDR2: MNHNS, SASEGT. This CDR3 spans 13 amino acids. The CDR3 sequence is CASSRQDTSGYTF. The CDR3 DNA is TGTGCCAGCAGTAGACAGGACACCAGTGGCTACACCTTC.

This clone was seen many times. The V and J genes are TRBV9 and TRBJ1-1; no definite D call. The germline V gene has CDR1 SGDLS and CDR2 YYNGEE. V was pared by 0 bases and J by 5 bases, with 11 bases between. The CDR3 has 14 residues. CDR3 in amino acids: CASSVGAAGTEAFF. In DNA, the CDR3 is TGTGCCAGCAGCGTAGGGGCCGCGGGGACTGAAGCTTTCTTT.